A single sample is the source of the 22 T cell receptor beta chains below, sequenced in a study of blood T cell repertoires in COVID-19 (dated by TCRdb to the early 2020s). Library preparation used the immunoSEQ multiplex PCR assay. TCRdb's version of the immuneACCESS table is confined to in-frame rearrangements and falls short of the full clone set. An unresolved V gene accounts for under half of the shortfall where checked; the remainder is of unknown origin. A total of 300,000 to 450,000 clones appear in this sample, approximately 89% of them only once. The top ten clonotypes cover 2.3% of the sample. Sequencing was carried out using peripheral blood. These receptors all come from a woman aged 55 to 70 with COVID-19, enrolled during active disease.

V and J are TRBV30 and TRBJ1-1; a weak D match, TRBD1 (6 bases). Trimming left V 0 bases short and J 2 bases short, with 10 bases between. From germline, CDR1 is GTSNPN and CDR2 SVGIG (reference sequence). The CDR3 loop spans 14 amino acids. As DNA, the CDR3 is TGTGCCTGGAGTGTTCAGGGGCACAACACTGAAGCTTTCTTT. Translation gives CAWSVQGHNTEAFF.

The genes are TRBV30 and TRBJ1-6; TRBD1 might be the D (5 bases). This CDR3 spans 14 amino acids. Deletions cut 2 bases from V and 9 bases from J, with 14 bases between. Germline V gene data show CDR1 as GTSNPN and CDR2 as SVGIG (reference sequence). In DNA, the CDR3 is TGTGCCTGGAGTTTAGGGACTGCATCTTCACCCCTCCACTTT. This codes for CAWSLGTASSPLHF.

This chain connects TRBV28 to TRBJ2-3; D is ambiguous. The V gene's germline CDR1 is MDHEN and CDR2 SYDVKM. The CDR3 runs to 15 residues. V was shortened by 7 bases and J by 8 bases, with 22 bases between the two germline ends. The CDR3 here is CASNPNLGPDGTQYF. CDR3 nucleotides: TGTGCCAGCAACCCTAATCTAGGCCCTGATGGTACGCAGTATTTT.

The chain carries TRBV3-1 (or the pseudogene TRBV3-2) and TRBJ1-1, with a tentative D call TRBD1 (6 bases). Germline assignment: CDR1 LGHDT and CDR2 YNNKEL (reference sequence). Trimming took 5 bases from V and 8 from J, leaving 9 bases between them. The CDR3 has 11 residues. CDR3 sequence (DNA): TGTGCCAGCAGCTCCGGGACAGAAGCTTTCTTT. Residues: CASSSGTEAFF.

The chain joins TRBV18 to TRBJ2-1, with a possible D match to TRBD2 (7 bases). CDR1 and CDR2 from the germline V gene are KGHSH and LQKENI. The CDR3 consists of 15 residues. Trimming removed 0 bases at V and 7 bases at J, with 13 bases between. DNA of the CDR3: TGTGCCAGCTCACCACCGGGGGGGGGCCGAAATGAGCAGTTCTTC. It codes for CASSPPGGGRNEQFF.

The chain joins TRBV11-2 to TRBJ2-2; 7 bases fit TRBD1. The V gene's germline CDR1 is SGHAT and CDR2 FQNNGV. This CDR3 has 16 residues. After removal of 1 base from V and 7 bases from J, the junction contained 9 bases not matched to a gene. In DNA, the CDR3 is TGTGCCAGCAGCTTAGGACAGGGTAGTCGGAACGGGGAGCTGTTTTTT. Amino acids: CASSLGQGSRNGELFF.

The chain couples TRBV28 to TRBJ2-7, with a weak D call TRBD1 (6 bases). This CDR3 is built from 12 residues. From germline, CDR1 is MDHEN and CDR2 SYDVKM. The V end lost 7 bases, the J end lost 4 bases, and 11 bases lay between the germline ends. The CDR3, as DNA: TGTGCCAGCAACCTACAGGGTTACGAGCAGTACTTC. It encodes CASNLQGYEQYF.

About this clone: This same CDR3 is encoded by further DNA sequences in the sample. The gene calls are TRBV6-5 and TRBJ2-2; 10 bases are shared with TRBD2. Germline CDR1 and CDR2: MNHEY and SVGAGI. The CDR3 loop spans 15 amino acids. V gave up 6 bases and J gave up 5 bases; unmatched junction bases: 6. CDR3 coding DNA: TGTGCCAGCAGGGAGGGACTAGCGAGGACCGGGGAGCTGTTTTTT. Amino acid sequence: CASREGLARTGELFF.

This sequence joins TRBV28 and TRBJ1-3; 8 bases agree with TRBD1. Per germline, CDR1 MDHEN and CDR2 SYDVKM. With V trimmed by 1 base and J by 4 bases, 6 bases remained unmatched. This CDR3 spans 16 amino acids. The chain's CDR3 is CASSLSQGALGNTIYF. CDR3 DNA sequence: TGTGCCAGCAGTTTATCCCAGGGGGCGCTCGGAAACACCATATATTTT.

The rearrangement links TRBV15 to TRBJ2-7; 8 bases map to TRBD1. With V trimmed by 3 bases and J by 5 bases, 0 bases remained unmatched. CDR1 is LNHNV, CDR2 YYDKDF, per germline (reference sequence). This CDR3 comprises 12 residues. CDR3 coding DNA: TGTGCCACCAGCAGGGACAGGGACGAGCAGTACTTC. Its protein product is CATSRDRDEQYF.

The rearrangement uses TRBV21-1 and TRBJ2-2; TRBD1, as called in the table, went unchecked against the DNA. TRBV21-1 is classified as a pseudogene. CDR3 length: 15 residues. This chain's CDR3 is CASSTGTGANGELFF. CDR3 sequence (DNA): TGTGCCAGCAGCACTGGGACAGGGGCGAACGGGGAGCTGTTTTTT.

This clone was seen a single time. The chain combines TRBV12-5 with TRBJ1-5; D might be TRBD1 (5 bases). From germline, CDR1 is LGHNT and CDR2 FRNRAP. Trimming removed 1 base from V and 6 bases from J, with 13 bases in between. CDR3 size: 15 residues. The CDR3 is CASGLGPAGPQPQHF. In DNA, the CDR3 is TGTGCTAGTGGTTTGGGGCCCGCAGGGCCTCAGCCCCAGCATTTT.

Here the CDR3 reads CASSPRTFVSSYGEQFF. CDR3 in DNA: TGTGCCAGCAGCCCCCGGACTTTTGTTTCATCTTACGGTGAGCAGTTCTTC. V is TRBV7-9 and J is TRBJ2-1; tentative D call: TRBD2 (5 bases). CDR1 and CDR2 (germline): SEHNR, FQNEAQ (reference sequence). Trimming removed 5 bases from V and 9 bases from J, with 26 bases in between. The CDR3 covers 17 residues.

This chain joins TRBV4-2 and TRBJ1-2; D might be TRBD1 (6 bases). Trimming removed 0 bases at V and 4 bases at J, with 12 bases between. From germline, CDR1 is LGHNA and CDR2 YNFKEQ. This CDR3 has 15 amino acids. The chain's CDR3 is CASSQEYTGSYGYTF. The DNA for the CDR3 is TGTGCCAGCAGCCAAGAGTACACAGGGAGCTATGGCTACACCTTC.

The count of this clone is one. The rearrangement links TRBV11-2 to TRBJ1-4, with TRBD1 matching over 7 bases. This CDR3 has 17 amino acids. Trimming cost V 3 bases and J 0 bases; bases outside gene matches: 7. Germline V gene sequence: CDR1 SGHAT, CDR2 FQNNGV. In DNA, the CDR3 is TGTGCCAGCAGCTTTGTGACAGGGATCGCAACTAATGAAAAACTGTTTTTT. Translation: CASSFVTGIATNEKLFF.

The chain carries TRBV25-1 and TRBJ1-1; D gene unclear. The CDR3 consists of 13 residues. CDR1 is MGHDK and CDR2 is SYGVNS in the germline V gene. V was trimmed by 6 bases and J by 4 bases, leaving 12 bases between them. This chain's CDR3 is CASRGRAGTEAFF. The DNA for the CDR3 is TGTGCCAGCAGGGGTAGGGCGGGCACTGAAGCTTTCTTT.

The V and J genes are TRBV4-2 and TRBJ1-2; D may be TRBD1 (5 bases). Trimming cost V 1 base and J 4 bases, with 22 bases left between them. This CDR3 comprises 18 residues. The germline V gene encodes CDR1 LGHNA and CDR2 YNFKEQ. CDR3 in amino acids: CASSQGLESGGTGYGYTF. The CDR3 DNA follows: TGTGCCAGCAGCCAAGGACTCGAAAGCGGGGGGACGGGCTATGGCTACACCTTC.

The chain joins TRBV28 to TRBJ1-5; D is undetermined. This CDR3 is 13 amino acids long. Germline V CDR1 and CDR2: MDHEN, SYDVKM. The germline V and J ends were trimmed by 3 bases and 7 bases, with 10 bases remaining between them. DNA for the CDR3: TGTGCCAGCAGTTTTCCCGGGGTCCAGCCCCAGCATTTT. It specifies CASSFPGVQPQHF.

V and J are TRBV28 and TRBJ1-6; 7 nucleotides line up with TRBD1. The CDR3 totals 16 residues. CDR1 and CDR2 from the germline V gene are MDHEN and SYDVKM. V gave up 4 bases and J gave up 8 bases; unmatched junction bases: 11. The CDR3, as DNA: TGTGCCAGCAGTTACCCGGGGACAGTTAATCATTCACCCCTCCACTTT. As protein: CASSYPGTVNHSPLHF. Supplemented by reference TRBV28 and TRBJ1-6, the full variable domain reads DVKVTQSSRYLVKRTGEKVFLECVQDMDHENMFWYRQDPGLGLRLIYFSYDVKMKEKGDIPEGYSVSREKKERFSLILESASTNQTSMYLCASSYPGTVNHSPLHFGNGTRLTVT.

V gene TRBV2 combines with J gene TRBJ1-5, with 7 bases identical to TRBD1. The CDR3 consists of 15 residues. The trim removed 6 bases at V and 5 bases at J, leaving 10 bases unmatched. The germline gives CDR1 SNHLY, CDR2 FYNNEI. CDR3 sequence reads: CASRTGWGNDQPQHF. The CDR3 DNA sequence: TGTGCCAGCAGGACAGGGTGGGGAAACGATCAGCCCCAGCATTTT.

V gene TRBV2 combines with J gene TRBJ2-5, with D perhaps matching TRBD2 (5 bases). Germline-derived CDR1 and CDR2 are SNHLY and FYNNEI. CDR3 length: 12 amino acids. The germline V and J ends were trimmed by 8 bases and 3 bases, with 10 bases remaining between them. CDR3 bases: TGTGCCAGCCTCACTAGAAAAGAGACCCAGTACTTC. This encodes CASLTRKETQYF.

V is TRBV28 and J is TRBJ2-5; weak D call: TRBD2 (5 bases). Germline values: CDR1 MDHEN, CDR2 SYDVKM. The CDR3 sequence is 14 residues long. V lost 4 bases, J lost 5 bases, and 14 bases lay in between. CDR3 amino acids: CASSSPKREETQYF. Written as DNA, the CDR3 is TGTGCCAGCAGTTCCCCCAAGAGGGAGGAGACCCAGTACTTC.